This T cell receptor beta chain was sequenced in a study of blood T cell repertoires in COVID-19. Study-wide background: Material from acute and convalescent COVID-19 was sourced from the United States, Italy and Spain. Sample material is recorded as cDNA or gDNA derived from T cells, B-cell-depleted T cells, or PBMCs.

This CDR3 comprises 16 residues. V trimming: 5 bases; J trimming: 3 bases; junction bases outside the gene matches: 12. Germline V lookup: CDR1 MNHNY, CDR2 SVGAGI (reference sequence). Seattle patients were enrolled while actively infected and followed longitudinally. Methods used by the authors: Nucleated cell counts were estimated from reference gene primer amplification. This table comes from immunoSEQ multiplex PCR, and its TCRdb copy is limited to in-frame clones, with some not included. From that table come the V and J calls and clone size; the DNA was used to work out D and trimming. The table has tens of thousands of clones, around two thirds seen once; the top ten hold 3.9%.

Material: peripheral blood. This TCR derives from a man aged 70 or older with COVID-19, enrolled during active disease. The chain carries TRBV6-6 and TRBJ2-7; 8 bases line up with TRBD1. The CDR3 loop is CASSHYISGGNYEQYF. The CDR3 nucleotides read TGTGCCAGCAGTCATTACATTTCAGGGGGCAACTACGAGCAGTACTTC.